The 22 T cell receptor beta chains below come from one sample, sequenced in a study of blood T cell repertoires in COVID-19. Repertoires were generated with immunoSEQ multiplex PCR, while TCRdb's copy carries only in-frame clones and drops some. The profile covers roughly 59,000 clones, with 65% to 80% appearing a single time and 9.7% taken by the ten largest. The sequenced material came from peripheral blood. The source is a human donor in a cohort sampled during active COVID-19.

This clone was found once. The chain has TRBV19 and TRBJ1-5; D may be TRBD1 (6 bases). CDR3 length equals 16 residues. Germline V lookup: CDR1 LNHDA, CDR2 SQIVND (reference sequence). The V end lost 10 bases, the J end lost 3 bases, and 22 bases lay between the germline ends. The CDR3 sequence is CATSYPGQEPNQPQHF. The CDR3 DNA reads TGTGCCACCTCCTATCCGGGACAAGAGCCCAATCAGCCCCAGCATTTT.

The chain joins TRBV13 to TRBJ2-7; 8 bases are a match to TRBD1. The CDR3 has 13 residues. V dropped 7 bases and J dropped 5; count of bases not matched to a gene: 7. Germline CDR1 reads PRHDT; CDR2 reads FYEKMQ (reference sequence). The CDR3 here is CASNQDRANEQYF. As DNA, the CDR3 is TGTGCCAGCAACCAGGACAGGGCGAACGAGCAGTACTTC.

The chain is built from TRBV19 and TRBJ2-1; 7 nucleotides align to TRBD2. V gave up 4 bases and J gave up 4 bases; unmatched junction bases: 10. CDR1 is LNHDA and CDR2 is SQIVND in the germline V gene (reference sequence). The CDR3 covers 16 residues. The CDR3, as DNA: TGTGCCAGTAGTACCTCACTAGCGCCGTGGTACAATGAGCAGTTCTTC. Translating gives CASSTSLAPWYNEQFF.

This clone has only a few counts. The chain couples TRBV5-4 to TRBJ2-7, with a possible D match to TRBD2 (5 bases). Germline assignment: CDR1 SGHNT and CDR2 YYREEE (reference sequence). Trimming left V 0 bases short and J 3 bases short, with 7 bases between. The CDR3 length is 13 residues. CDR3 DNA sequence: TGTGCCAGCAGCTTGGGGGCGGGCTACGAGCAGTACTTC. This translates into CASSLGAGYEQYF.

DNA for the CDR3: TGTGCCAGCAGTGACTCGGGGCAGGGGGCAGATACGCAGTATTTT. Its translation: CASSDSGQGADTQYF. The chain couples TRBV6-4 to TRBJ2-3, with 7 bases matching TRBD1. The CDR3 consists of 15 residues. V gave up 0 bases and J gave up 4 bases; unmatched junction bases: 4. The germline gives CDR1 MRHNA, CDR2 SNTAGT.

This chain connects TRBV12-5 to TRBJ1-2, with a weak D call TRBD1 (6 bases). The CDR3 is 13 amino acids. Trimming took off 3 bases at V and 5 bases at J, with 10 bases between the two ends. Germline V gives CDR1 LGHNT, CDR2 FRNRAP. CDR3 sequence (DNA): TGTGCTAGTGGTTTCTGGGGGCGTTATGGCTACACCTTC. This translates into CASGFWGRYGYTF.

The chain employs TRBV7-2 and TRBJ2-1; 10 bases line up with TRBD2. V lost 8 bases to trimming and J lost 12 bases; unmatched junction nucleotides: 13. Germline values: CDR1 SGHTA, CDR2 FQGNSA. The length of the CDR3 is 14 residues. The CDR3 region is CASRGASGSGRQFF. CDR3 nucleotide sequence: TGTGCCAGCCGTGGGGCTAGCGGGAGTGGTCGGCAGTTCTTC.

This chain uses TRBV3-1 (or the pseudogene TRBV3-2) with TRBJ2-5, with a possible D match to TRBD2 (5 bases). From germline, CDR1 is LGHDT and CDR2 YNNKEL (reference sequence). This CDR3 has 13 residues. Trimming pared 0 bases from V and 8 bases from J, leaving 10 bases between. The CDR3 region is CASSQDESGTQYF. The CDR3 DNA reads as TGTGCCAGCAGCCAAGATGAGTCGGGAACCCAGTACTTC.

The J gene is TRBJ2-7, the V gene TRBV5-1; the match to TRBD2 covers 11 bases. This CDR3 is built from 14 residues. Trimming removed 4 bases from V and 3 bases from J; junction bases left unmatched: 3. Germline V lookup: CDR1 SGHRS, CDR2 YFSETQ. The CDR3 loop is CASSAGTSGYEQYF. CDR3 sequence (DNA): TGCGCCAGCAGCGCCGGGACTAGCGGCTACGAGCAGTACTTC.

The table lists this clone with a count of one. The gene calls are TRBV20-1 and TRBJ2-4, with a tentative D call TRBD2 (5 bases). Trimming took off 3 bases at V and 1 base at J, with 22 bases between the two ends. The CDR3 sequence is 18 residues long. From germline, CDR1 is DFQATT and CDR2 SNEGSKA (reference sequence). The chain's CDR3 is CSASKTLRGSPAKNIQYF. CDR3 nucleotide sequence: TGCAGTGCTAGTAAGACTTTAAGAGGGAGCCCGGCCAAAAACATTCAGTACTTC.

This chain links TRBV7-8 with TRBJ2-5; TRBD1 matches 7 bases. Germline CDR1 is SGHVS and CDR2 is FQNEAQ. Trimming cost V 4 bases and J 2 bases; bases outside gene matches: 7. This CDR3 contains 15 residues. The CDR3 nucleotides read TGTGCCAGCAGCTCCCGACAGGGACCACAAGAGACCCAGTACTTC. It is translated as CASSSRQGPQETQYF.

CDR3 region: CAISEGLAGGQETQYF. The CDR3 region has the DNA TGTGCCATCAGTGAGGGACTAGCGGGAGGCCAAGAGACCCAGTACTTC. The J gene is TRBJ2-5, the V gene TRBV10-3; 14 positions match TRBD2. The junction had 0 bases not matched to a gene; V was cut back by 2 bases and J by 1 base. This CDR3 has 16 residues. The germline V gene encodes CDR1 ENHRY and CDR2 SYGVKD.

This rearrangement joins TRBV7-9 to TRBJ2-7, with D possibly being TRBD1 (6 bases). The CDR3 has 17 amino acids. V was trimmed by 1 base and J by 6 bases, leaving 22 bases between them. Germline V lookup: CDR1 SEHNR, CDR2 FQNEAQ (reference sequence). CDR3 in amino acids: CASSLVNGNTGLLEQYF. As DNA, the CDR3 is TGTGCCAGCAGCTTAGTGAATGGAAATACAGGGCTCCTCGAGCAGTACTTC.

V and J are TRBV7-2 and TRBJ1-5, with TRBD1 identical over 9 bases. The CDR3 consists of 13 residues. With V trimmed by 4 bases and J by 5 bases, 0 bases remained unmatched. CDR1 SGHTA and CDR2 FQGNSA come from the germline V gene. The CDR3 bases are TGTGCCAGCAGCTGGGACAGGGATCAGCCCCAGCATTTT. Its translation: CASSWDRDQPQHF.

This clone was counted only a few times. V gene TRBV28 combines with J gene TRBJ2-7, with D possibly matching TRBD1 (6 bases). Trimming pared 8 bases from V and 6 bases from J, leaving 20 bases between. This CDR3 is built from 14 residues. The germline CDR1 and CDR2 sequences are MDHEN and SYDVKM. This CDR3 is CASSGGGLRSEQYF. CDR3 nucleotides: TGTGCCAGCTCTGGGGGCGGCCTTCGCTCCGAGCAGTACTTC.

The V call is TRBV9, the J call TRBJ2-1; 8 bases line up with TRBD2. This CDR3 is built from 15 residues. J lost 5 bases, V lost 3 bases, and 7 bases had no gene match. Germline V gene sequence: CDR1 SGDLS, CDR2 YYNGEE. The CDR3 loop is CASSAGGSSHNEQFF. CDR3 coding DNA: TGTGCCAGCAGCGCGGGAGGGTCCAGTCACAATGAGCAGTTCTTC.

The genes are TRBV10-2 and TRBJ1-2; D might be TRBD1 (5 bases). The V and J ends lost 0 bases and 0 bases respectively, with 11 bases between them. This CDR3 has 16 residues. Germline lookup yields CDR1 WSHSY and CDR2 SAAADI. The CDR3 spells CASSESIRQSNYGYTF. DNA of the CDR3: TGCGCCAGCAGTGAGTCGATTCGACAGTCTAACTATGGCTACACCTTC.

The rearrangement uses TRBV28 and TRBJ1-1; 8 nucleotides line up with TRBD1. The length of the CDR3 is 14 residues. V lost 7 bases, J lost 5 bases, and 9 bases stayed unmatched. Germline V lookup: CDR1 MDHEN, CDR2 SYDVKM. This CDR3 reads CASTPLRTGTEAFF. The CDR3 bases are TGTGCCAGCACCCCTCTTAGGACAGGGACTGAAGCTTTCTTT.

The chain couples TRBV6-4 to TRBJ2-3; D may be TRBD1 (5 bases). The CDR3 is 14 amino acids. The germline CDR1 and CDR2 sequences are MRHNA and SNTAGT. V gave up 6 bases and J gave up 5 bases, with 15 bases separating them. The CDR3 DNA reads TGTGCCAGCAGCCCCCAGGACAATCTAGATACGCAGTATTTT. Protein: CASSPQDNLDTQYF.

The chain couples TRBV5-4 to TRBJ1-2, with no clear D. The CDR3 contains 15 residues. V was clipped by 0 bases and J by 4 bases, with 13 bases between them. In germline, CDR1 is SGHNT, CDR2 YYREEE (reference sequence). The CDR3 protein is CASSLAGIGGYGYTF. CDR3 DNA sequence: TGTGCCAGCAGCTTGGCGGGGATCGGTGGCTATGGCTACACCTTC.

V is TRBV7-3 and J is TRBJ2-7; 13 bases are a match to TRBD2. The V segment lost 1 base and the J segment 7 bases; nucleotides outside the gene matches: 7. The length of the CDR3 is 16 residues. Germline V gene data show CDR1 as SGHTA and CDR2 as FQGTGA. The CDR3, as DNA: TGTGCCAGCAGCTTAAACCCGACTAGCGGGAGGAGAGAGCAGTACTTC. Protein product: CASSLNPTSGRREQYF.

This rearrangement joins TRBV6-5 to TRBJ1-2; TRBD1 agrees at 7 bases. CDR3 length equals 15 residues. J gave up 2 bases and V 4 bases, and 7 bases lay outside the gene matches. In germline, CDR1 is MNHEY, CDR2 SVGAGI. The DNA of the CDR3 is TGTGCCAGCAGTTCGCCGGGACAGCAAAACTATGGCTACACCTTC. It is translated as CASSSPGQQNYGYTF.